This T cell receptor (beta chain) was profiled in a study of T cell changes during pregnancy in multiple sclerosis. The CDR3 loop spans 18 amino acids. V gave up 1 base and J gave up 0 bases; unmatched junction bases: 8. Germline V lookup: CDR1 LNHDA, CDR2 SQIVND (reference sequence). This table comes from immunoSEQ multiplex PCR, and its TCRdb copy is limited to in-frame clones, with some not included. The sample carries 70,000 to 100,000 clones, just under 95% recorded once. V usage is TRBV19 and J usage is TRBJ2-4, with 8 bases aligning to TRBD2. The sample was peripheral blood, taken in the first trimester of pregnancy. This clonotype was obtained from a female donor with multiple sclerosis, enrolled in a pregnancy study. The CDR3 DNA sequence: TGTGCCAGTAGTATAGGTGCGGGGGGAAACCTAGCCAAAAACATTCAGTACTTC. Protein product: CASSIGAGGNLAKNIQYF.